This T cell receptor (beta chain) came from a study of blood T cell repertoires in COVID-19. On the study more broadly: From the United States, Italy and Spain came samples of acute and convalescent COVID-19.

Participants came from fewer than 25 US areas, aged about 18 to 90 years. Cohort placement rested on clinical history that participants reported themselves. What the recovered Cohort 3 donors had was two negative PCRs, clearance, or symptom resolution. Method: immunoSEQ multiplex PCR; TCRdb's copy keeps in-frame clones and lacks some. This sample has 250,000 or so clones, with approximately 85% found just once. The CDR3 consists of 15 residues. With 3 bases clipped from V and 4 bases from J, the junction kept 6 bases outside the gene matches. CDR1 is MGHRA and CDR2 is YSYEKL in the germline V gene. V and J are TRBV4-1 and TRBJ2-7; 10 bases agree with TRBD1. Sequenced material: PBMCs or T cells enriched from blood (not recorded which). The TCR sequence derives from a woman in her forties or fifties who had recovered from COVID-19. Here the CDR3 DNA reads TGCGCCAGCAGCCATCGACAGGGGGCTCCGTACGAGCAGTACTTC. Encoded protein: CASSHRQGAPYEQYF.